The entry that follows covers one T cell receptor (beta chain) sequence. The antigen it binds to is not known. Base quality data are lacking; no much larger clone is found one base away. The source of the sample is a study of shared clonotypes between healthy human individuals (dated by TCRdb to 2018 to 2021). Some background on the complete study: The cohort comprised two women and a few men aged 18 to 49 years. To estimate repertoire size and how much clonotype sharing occurs between individuals, the study deeply sequenced the blood TCR repertoires of roughly 5 healthy adults. To increase sequencing depth and limit assay-specific biases, TCR repertoire library preparation and sequencing were carried out by different laboratories using diverse techniques. Per donor, leukapheresis produced somewhere between about 0.85 and 10 billion PBMCs. For each donor, CD4 naive and CD4 memory were each given three plates, CD8 naive was given two plates, and CD8 memory was given one plate.

Using the deep immunoSEQ assay, multiplex PCR amplified TCR CDR3 regions from genomic DNA. Extracted genomic DNA from each cell subset was distributed evenly across all wells of several immunoSEQ 96-well plates, and each plate was treated as a replicate. For sorted subsets, each replicate PCR was loaded with 150 to 250 ng genomic DNA, equivalent to about 30,000 T cell genomes. Purified libraries were quantified with a Qubit 3.0 fluorometer, sized on a Bioanalyzer 2100, and re-quantified with the KAPA Library Quantification kit. Every immunoSEQ 96-well plate was sequenced on a separate single-read 150-cycle Illumina NextSeq 550 flow cell. The original pipeline was this. Because the immunoSEQ output held only junctional sequences and lacked quality scores, the filtering could not match the filtering applied to full-length reads. Sequences were annotated with PyIR, a Python wrapper for IgBLAST v1.9, using IMGT germline references to assign V/J genes and CDR3. Any read was removed if the V/J assignment was weak (E-value above 1e-6), the CDR3 was missing, or the read contained stop codons, out-of-frame junctions, or ambiguous translated residues. V3J clonotypes were defined by identical inferred V gene, J gene, and CDR3 amino acid sequence. The percentage overlap between two repertoires was calculated by dividing the number of shared unique clonotypes by the size of the smaller repertoire. RTK rarefaction, the Chao1 estimator, and Recon v2.1 estimates of unobserved clonotypes were used to assess repertoire richness. For all TCRbeta clonotypes obtained by the gDNA method from a few donors, generation probabilities were computed with OLGA. The clones in this table, taken by TCRdb from immuneACCESS, are in-frame only. Not every clone is retained; where verified, under half of the shortfall comes from an unresolved V gene, and the cause of the rest is unknown. V, J and clone size are those of that table, while D and trimming were read from the DNA. The sample has 1 million to 1.3 million clones on record, around 78% of them singletons. Of the sample, roughly 0.57% is held by the ten largest clones.

The paper's findings and limits, for the study overall: Naive subsets generally had larger estimated clonotype richness than memory subsets did. When several donors were compared, the shared fraction of clonotypes was about 5% for naive CD4, 3.5% to 4% for naive CD8, more than 2% for memory CD4, and less than 0.5% for memory CD8. Only blood was sampled, and tissue TCR repertoires likely differ from those in blood. Rarefaction of sorted-subset datasets indicated incomplete sequencing despite the large sequencing depth. Based on pairwise subsampling, the degree of clonotype sharing among donors was expected to be affected by sequencing depth. The small number of donors limited the genetic and exposure-history diversity represented. Higher generation probabilities were observed for clonotypes shared by all four sorted-subset donors than for non-shared clonotypes.

The trim is 2 bases for V and 0 bases for J, with a gap of 16 bases between the germline ends. The CDR3 runs 17 amino acids, cysteine and phenylalanine included. Kept here is only the CDR3 DNA, which spans 51 bases and is read in frame from base 1. Sequences GTSNPN (CDR1) and SVGIG (CDR2) are obtained from the germline V gene (reference sequence). Healthy HIV-negative adults with no recently reported acute infections or vaccinations were included as donors. Every donor was a Caucasian adult residing in Nashville, Tennessee, USA. Magnetic negative selection was used to enrich CD4+ T cells, after which naive cells were positively selected on CD45RA and the negative fraction became the memory subset. Blood was obtained by leukapheresis, after which PBMCs were separated by Ficoll-Histopaque density gradient centrifugation and cryopreserved in liquid nitrogen vapor phase. Purity and quantity of every magnetically sorted T cell population were checked by analytical flow cytometry. Genomic DNA was isolated from every sorted fraction and measured by UV absorbance on a Nanodrop 2000c.

What was sequenced was memory CD4+ T cells from PBMCs. In the paper's terms, the cell subset or site label means: CD45RA-negative fraction. The chain was built from TRBV30 and TRBJ1-4; a tentative D match to TRBD1 spans 5 bases. The source is a man between 18 and 29 years old in good health. Some clones in this sample may be carry-over from other donors' samples. The sequenced DNA: TGTGCCTGGAGTCTGGGGGATCCTACAGCAACTAATGAAAAACTGTTTTTT. Its protein product is CAWSLGDPTATNEKLFF. Here the CDR3 is joined to the reference TRBV30 and TRBJ1-4 genes, and the full variable domain is: SQTIHQWPATLVQPVGSPLSLECTVEGTSNPNLYWYRQAAGRGLQLLFYSVGIGQISSEVPQNLSASRPQDRQFILSSKKLLLSDSGFYLCAWSLGDPTATNEKLFFGSGTQLSVL.